One and the same sample provided the 5 T cell receptor beta chains below, sequenced in a study of regulatory T cells in long-lasting Graves disease. Time point noted: newly diagnosed GD, antithyroid drugs for less than 3 months. RNA from PBMCs was the source of the TCR library. HTBI primers from iRepertoire and Arm-PCR of CDR3 regions yielded the TCR beta libraries. TCRdb ran MiXCR on the multiplex PCR reads and lists one entry per CDR3 protein. The sample contains about 420,000 distinct CDR3 sequences, around 15% of which appear only once. The sample was also linked to a second study, of T cells in Graves' hyperthyroidism and ophthalmopathy.

The material was peripheral blood mononuclear cells (PBMCs), obtained at new diagnosis, from a patient treated with antithyroid drugs. These receptors all stem from a woman between 18 and 29 years old with Graves disease.

This clonotype has a handful of counts. A much larger clone sits a single nucleotide away, making a read error possible. V usage is TRBV19 and J usage is TRBJ2-1; 12 nucleotides align to TRBD2. The CDR3 is 13 amino acids. J lost 8 bases, V lost 9 bases, and 5 bases had no gene match. Germline V lookup: CDR1 LNHDA, CDR2 SQIVND (reference sequence). The CDR3 DNA follows: TGTGCCAGCAACAGACTAGCGGGAGATGAGCAGTTCTTC. Translated, it gives CASNRLAGDEQFF.

This clonotype turned up a few times. This rearrangement joins TRBV11-1 to TRBJ2-3; D assignment may be TRBD1 or TRBD2 (5 bases each). This CDR3 is built from 16 residues. Trimming stripped 4 bases from V and 5 bases from J, with 19 bases between. The germline V gene has CDR1 SGHAT and CDR2 FQDESV (reference sequence). DNA for the CDR3: TGTGCCAGCAGCTCGCCTCCAAGGGGAGTCATAGATACGCAGTATTTT. This gives the protein CASSSPPRGVIDTQYF.

The sample holds a few counts of this clonotype. A far larger clone is off by one base, so a read error is likely. V gene TRBV28 combines with J gene TRBJ2-7; D is unclear. The germline V and J ends were trimmed by 1 base and 7 bases, with 20 bases remaining between them. This CDR3 spans 16 amino acids. The germline CDR1 and CDR2 sequences are MDHEN and SYDVKM. The CDR3 reads CASSLYYPSSYNEQYF. The CDR3 nucleotides are TGTGCCAGCAGTTTATATTACCCGAGCTCCTACAATGAGCAGTACTTC.

J is TRBJ2-7 and V is TRBV20-1; D unresolved. The CDR3 is 11 amino acids. V was cut by 3 bases and J by 7 bases, with 10 bases left in between. In germline, CDR1 is DFQATT, CDR2 SNEGSKA (reference sequence). The CDR3 bases are TGCAGTGCTAGCGGTTTAGGGGAGCAGTACTTC. Its translation: CSASGLGEQYF.

This clonotype was counted a few times. This chain connects TRBV2 to TRBJ2-3, with 9 bases that match TRBD1. Per germline, CDR1 SNHLY and CDR2 FYNNEI. CDR3 length: 14 residues. The junction had 3 bases not matched to a gene; V was cut back by 4 bases and J by 4 bases. CDR3 protein: CASSARTGADTQYF. In nucleotides, the CDR3 is TGTGCCAGCAGTGCCCGGACAGGGGCAGATACGCAGTATTTT.